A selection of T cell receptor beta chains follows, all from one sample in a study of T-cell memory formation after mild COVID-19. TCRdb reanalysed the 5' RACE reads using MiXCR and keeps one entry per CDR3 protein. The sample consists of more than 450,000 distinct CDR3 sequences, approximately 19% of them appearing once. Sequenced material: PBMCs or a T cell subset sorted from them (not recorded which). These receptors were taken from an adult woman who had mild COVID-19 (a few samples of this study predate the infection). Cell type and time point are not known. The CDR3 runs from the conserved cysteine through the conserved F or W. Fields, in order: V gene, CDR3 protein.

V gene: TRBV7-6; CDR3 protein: CASSPTGTSGEQFF
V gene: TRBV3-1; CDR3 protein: CASSQGATAYF
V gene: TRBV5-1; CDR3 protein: CASSLGTSVSYNEQFF
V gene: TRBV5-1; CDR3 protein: CASSLVGETGNTDTQYF
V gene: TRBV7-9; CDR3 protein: CASTTKYSYEQYF
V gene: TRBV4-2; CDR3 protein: CASSQFSSGRDLSYEQYF
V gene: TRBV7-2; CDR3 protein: CASSYSAGLGTGELFF
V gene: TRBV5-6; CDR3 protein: CASSGRDRVKDTQYF
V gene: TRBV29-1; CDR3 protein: CSVVSLTATTDTQYF
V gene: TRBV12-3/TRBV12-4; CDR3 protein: CATRGQGTDTQYF
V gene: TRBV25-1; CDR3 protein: CASSEYMAGWVYNEQFF